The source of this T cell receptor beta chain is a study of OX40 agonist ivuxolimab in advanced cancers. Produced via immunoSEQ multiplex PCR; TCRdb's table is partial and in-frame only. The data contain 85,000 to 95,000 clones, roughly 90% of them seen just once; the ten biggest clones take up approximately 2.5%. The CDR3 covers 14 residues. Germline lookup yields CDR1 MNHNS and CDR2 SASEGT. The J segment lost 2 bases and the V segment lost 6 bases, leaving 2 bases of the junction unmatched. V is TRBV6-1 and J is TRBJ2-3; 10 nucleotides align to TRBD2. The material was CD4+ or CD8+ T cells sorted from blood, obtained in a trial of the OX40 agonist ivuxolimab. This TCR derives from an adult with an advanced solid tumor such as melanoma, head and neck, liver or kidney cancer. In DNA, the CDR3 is TGTGCCAGCAGAGCGGGAGGGGCCACAGATACGCAGTATTTT. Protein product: CASRAGGATDTQYF.